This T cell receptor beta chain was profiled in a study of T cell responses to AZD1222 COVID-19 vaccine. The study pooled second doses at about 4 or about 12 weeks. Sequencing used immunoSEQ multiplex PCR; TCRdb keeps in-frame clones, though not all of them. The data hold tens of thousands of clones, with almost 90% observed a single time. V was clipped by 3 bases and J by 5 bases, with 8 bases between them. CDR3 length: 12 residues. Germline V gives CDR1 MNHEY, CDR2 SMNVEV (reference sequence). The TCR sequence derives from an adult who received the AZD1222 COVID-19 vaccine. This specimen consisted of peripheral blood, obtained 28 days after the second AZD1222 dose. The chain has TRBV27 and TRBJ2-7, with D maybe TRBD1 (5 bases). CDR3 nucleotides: TGTGCCAGCAGTTTGTCAGGGAACGAGCAGTACTTC. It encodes CASSLSGNEQYF.